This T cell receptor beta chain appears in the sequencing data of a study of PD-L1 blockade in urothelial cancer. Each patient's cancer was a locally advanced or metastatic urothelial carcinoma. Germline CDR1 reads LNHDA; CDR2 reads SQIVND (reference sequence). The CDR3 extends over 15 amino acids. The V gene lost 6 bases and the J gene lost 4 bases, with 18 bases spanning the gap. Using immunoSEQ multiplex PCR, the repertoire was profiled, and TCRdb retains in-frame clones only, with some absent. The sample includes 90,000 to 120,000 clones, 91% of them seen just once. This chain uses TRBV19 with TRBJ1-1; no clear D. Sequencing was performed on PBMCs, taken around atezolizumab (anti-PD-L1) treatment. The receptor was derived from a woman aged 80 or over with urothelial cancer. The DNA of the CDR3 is TGTGCCAGTAGCAAGGAGGGTCGGGGAGTCACTGAAGCTTTCTTT. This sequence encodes CASSKEGRGVTEAFF.